The 24 T cell receptor beta chains given below trace back to one sample, sequenced in a study of CD8+ T cells in alopecia areata. RNA, once extracted, was reverse transcribed into cDNA for use as the sequencing template. Only in-frame clones appear in the TCRdb table, and some are missing; sequencing was by immunoSEQ multiplex PCR. The sample consists of 180,000 or so clones, roughly 53% of them appearing once. Treatment defined: oral pan-JAK inhibitor, 5-10 mg twice daily. The sequencing here drew on CD8+ T cells sorted from blood, taken at week 24, from a patient treated with tofacitinib. Every receptor here comes from a human donor with alopecia areata.

CDR3 amino acids: CASSQDIDPTQPQHF. DNA of the CDR3: TGCGCCAGCAGCCAAGATATTGACCCAACTCAGCCCCAGCATTTT. The rearrangement links TRBV4-3 to TRBJ1-5; D gene ambiguous. The CDR3 has 15 residues. Trimming cost V 0 bases and J 6 bases, with 12 bases left between them. CDR1 and CDR2 from the germline V gene are LGHNA and YSLEER.

The chain couples TRBV7-9 to TRBJ2-6, with D hard to call. Trimming took 3 bases from V and 2 from J, leaving 5 bases between them. The germline V gene encodes CDR1 SEHNR and CDR2 FQNEAQ (reference sequence). The CDR3 spans 14 residues. The CDR3 loop is CASSFGTGANVLTF. The CDR3 bases are TGTGCCAGCAGCTTCGGTACTGGGGCCAACGTCCTGACTTTC.

In its sample, this clone was seen once. The chain recombines TRBV7-2 with TRBJ1-1; D is ambiguous. The CDR3 runs 14 residues. The germline CDR1 and CDR2 sequences are SGHTA and FQGNSA. V dropped 1 base and J dropped 4 bases, with 10 bases sitting between them. In DNA form, the CDR3 reads TGTGCCAGCAGCTTAGTCCGGTATGGCACTGAAGCTTTCTTT. It translates to CASSLVRYGTEAFF.

The chain joins TRBV14 to TRBJ2-7; 10 bases agree with TRBD1. Germline V gives CDR1 SGHDN, CDR2 FVKESK. The CDR3 totals 14 residues. After removal of 3 bases from V and 9 bases from J, the junction contained 8 bases not matched to a gene. The CDR3 nucleotides are TGTGCCAGCAGCCACCCGGGACAGGGGTCGGGGCAGTACTTC. Its translation: CASSHPGQGSGQYF.

This sequence joins TRBV28 and TRBJ1-5; D not certain. Germline lookup yields CDR1 MDHEN and CDR2 SYDVKM. The CDR3 is 16 residues long. V shed 5 bases and J shed 0 bases, with 14 bases lying between them. The CDR3 DNA reads as TGTGCCAGCAGTCCAATTAAGGATATTAGCAATCAGCCCCAGCATTTT. Translated, it gives CASSPIKDISNQPQHF.

The rearrangement joins TRBV5-6 to TRBJ2-1; TRBD2 agrees at 7 bases. J was trimmed by 5 bases and V by 5 bases; bases with no gene match: 10. The CDR3 runs 15 residues. Germline V CDR1 and CDR2: SGHDT, YYEEEE. CDR3 nucleotides: TGTGCCAGCAGACCCAGAGCGGGGCTAAACAATGAGCAGTTCTTC. It translates to CASRPRAGLNNEQFF.

The rearrangement uses TRBV2 and TRBJ1-5; D gene uncertain. The CDR3 consists of 14 residues. V shed 5 bases and J shed 4 bases, with 12 bases lying between them. The germline V gene encodes CDR1 SNHLY and CDR2 FYNNEI. The CDR3: CASSTLLGNQPQHF. DNA of the CDR3: TGTGCCAGCAGTACCCTCCTCGGGAATCAGCCCCAGCATTTT.

As regards this clone: Here the CDR3 omits its conserved ending phenylalanine or tryptophan, so a read error is the likely source. The limits of the CDR3 on the DNA are not certain, so only TCRdb's listed CDR3 is given. The V and J genes are TRBV30 and TRBJ1-1. The CDR3 is 12 amino acids in total, end residues counted. CDR1 and CDR2 (germline): GTSNPN, SVGIG (reference sequence). The CDR3 is CAWSEGTALQQI.

V gene TRBV6-5 combines with J gene TRBJ1-1; D is unresolved. CDR3 length: 13 amino acids. Germline loops: CDR1 MNHEY, CDR2 SVGAGI. V lost 4 bases and J 2 bases, leaving 8 bases between the germline ends. The CDR3 DNA is TGTGCCAGCAGTTTGGAATATAACACTGAAGCTTTCTTT. It specifies CASSLEYNTEAFF.

This clone has just a few counts. This chain connects TRBV27 to TRBJ2-5; 7 bases agree with TRBD1. CDR1 and CDR2 (germline): MNHEY, SMNVEV (reference sequence). The CDR3 is made up of 11 amino acids. V lost 6 bases and J lost 13; bases outside the gene matches: 8. CDR3 nucleotide sequence: TGTGCCAGCAGACAAGCCGGGACAGTGTACTTC. Its protein product is CASRQAGTVYF.

The chain carries TRBV27 and TRBJ1-1; 9 positions match TRBD1. Germline-derived CDR1 and CDR2 are MNHEY and SMNVEV (reference sequence). This CDR3 region has 15 residues. J was trimmed by 1 base and V by 7 bases; bases with no gene match: 7. CDR3 DNA: TGTGCCAGCAATAACAGGGGGCCTAAGAACACTGAAGCTTTCTTT. Translation gives CASNNRGPKNTEAFF.

V is TRBV5-6 and J is TRBJ1-1, with TRBD1 matching 7 bases. Germline V gene sequence: CDR1 SGHDT, CDR2 YYEEEE. Unmatched junction bases numbered 8, after V lost 2 bases and J lost 4 bases. This CDR3 has 15 residues. CDR3 nucleotides: TGTGCCAGCAGCTTCCGGACAGGTTTTGGCACTGAAGCTTTCTTT. The encoded protein is CASSFRTGFGTEAFF.

This chain uses TRBV25-1 with TRBJ1-1, with a possible D match to TRBD1 (6 bases). V dropped 6 bases and J dropped 10 bases, with 24 bases sitting between them. Germline CDR1 is MGHDK and CDR2 is SYGVNS. The CDR3 length is 15 residues. The DNA of the CDR3 is TGTGCCAGCAGCCGGAAGACAGGAGGTGTAAGTCGAGCTTTCTTT. Translating it yields CASSRKTGGVSRAFF. Full variable domain (rest looked up from reference TRBV25-1 and TRBJ1-1): EADIYQTPRYLVIGTGKKITLECSQTMGHDKMYWYQQDPGMELHLIHYSYGVNSTEKGDLSSESTVSRIRTEHFPLTLESARPSHTSQYLCASSRKTGGVSRAFFGQGTRLTVV.

V and J are TRBV12-2 and TRBJ1-1. TRBV12-2 is assigned pseudogene status. The CDR3 sequence is 12 residues long. CDR3 residues: CASRLSLSEAFF. The CDR3 DNA is TGTGCAAGTCGCTTATCGTTGTCTGAAGCTTTCTTT.

This clone was detected only once. The chain couples TRBV6-5 to TRBJ1-4; the D gene is possibly TRBD1 (5 bases). CDR1 is MNHEY, CDR2 SVGAGI, per germline. CDR3 length: 11 residues. Between the trimmed V and J ends, which lost 5 bases and 12 bases, there was a span of 10 bases. The DNA for the CDR3 is TGTGCCAGCAGTCATGGACAAGAACTGTTTTTT. Translated: CASSHGQELFF.

This clone appeared a few times. This chain joins TRBV29-1 and TRBJ2-7, with 11 bases aligning to TRBD2. Per the germline V gene, CDR1 is SQVTM and CDR2 is ANQGSEA. This CDR3 is 13 amino acids long. The V segment lost 5 bases and the J segment 3 bases; nucleotides outside the gene matches: 3. CDR3 amino acids: CSVRLAGLYEQYF. The CDR3 coding sequence is TGCAGCGTTCGACTAGCGGGGCTCTACGAGCAGTACTTC.

The chain uses TRBV2 and TRBJ2-7; a weak D match, TRBD1 (6 bases). Germline-derived CDR1 and CDR2 are SNHLY and FYNNEI. This CDR3 contains 15 residues. The V gene lost 4 bases and the J gene lost 2 bases, with 15 bases spanning the gap. The CDR3 region has the DNA TGTGCCAGCAGTGCGGACAGAGGTATTACCTACGAGCAGTACTTC. Translated, it gives CASSADRGITYEQYF.

The sample holds one count of this clone. This rearrangement joins TRBV4-3 to TRBJ1-1; tentative D call: TRBD1 (5 bases). Germline CDR1 and CDR2: LGHNA and YSLEER. The CDR3 has 14 amino acids. Trimming pared 1 base from V and 4 bases from J, leaving 10 bases between. Here the CDR3 DNA reads TGCGCCAGCAGCCAAGGAGACAGAATCACTGAAGCTTTCTTT. This translates into CASSQGDRITEAFF.

This chain uses TRBV27 with TRBJ2-1; TRBD2 matches 13 bases. Germline assignment: CDR1 MNHEY and CDR2 SMNVEV (reference sequence). The CDR3 is made up of 16 amino acids. V shed 3 bases and J 9 bases; nucleotides not matched to a gene: 8. CDR3 sequence: CASSFATSGGPREQFF. CDR3 DNA: TGTGCCAGCAGTTTCGCGACTAGCGGGGGGCCCCGTGAGCAGTTCTTC.

V gene TRBV14 combines with J gene TRBJ2-1; D tentatively reads TRBD1 or TRBD2 (5 bases each). This CDR3 region has 14 residues. V was clipped by 1 base and J by 10 bases, with 14 bases between them. CDR1 is SGHDN and CDR2 is FVKESK in the germline V gene. As DNA, the CDR3 is TGTGCCAGCAGCCAAGTCTTTTGGGGGTACGAGCAGTTCTTC. Residues: CASSQVFWGYEQFF. Drawing the rest from reference TRBV14 and TRBJ2-1, the complete variable domain is EAGVTQFPSHSVIEKGQTVTLRCDPISGHDNLYWYRRVMGKEIKFLLHFVKESKQDESGMPNNRFLAERTGGTYSTLKVQPAELEDSGVYFCASSQVFWGYEQFFGPGTRLTVL.

This clone was detected a few times. V usage is TRBV13 and J usage is TRBJ2-2; perhaps D is TRBD1 or TRBD2 (5 bases each). CDR3 length equals 14 residues. Germline V gene sequence: CDR1 PRHDT, CDR2 FYEKMQ (reference sequence). With 5 bases removed from V and 6 bases from J, the gap between germline ends came to 13 bases. The CDR3: CASSLEGKAGELFF. The CDR3, as DNA: TGTGCCAGCAGCCTAGAGGGGAAAGCCGGGGAGCTGTTTTTT.

In this sample, this clone turned up a few times. The same CDR3 arises from other DNA sequences in this sample as well. The CDR3: CAWSQGQGTEAFF. In nucleotides, the CDR3 is TGTGCCTGGAGTCAAGGGCAGGGAACTGAAGCTTTCTTT. The chain employs TRBV30 and TRBJ1-1; possibly TRBD1 for D (5 bases). V was cut by 2 bases and J by 5 bases, with 12 bases left in between. The CDR3 has 13 amino acids. Germline CDR1 is GTSNPN and CDR2 is SVGIG (reference sequence).

The V call is TRBV7-3, the J call TRBJ2-3; D call uncertain. This CDR3 region has 11 residues. V lost 2 bases and J lost 9, with 6 bases in between. Germline CDR1 SGHTA, CDR2 FQGTGA. CDR3 DNA sequence: TGTGCCAGCAGCTTACCCCTAACGCAGTATTTT. It specifies CASSLPLTQYF.

This chain joins TRBV11-2 and TRBJ2-2; D perhaps matches TRBD1 (6 bases). This CDR3 has 15 residues. Trimming took 4 bases from V and 6 from J, leaving 15 bases between them. Germline V gene data show CDR1 as SGHAT and CDR2 as FQNNGV. The CDR3 here is CASSSHERGSGELFF. The CDR3 nucleotides read TGTGCCAGCAGCTCACACGAGAGGGGGTCCGGGGAGCTGTTTTTT.